This TCR beta chain derives from a study of CD8 T cells in Susac syndrome. The RNA input was about 0.45 to 1 ug, and it was reverse transcribed with random hexamers. Amplification of the TCR beta CDR3 was carried out by immunoSEQ multiplex PCR, which spanned a total of 54 Vbeta and 13 Jbeta segments. TCRdb analysed the immunoSEQ multiplex PCR reads with MiXCR anew, one entry per CDR3 protein. Altogether 53,000 or so distinct CDR3 sequences are present, approximately 94% being singletons, with the ten largest covering about 0.55%. The CDR3 runs to 15 residues. V gave up 8 bases and J gave up 2 bases, with 16 bases separating them. Germline CDR1 and CDR2: MDHEN and SYDVKM. TCR beta sequencing was performed on blood CD8+ and CD4+ T cells. Healthy donors acted as controls, with matching for age and sex. While CD8+ and CD4+ T cells were isolated negatively, TEMRA cells were enriched by FACS.

Sequenced: CD8+ T cells from PBMCs. The chain recombines TRBV28 with TRBJ2-1; D assignment may be TRBD1 or TRBD2 (5 bases each). This clonotype originated in a human donor in good health. The CDR3: CASLPGRTTYNEQFF. The DNA of the CDR3 is TGTGCCAGCCTACCGGGACGGACGACCTACAATGAGCAGTTCTTC. The full variable domain, completed using reference TRBV28 and TRBJ2-1, is DVKVTQSSRYLVKRTGEKVFLECVQDMDHENMFWYRQDPGLGLRLIYFSYDVKMKEKGDIPEGYSVSREKKERFSLILESASTNQTSMYLCASLPGRTTYNEQFFGPGTRLTVL.